This T cell receptor beta chain comes out of a study of blood T cell repertoires in COVID-19. The age range of participants was about 18 to 90 years, with residence in 20 to 25 US areas. The study counted Cohort 3 donors as recovered given two negative PCRs, clearance, or symptom resolution. As processed by the authors: Researchers report that nucleated cell counts were estimated from reference gene primer amplification. Data came from immunoSEQ multiplex PCR; TCRdb stores just in-frame clones and leaves some out. V, J and clone size derive from that table, while D and trimming were established from the DNA sequence. The sample lists approximately 130,000 clones; under 85% were seen once. Germline loops: CDR1 SGHDN, CDR2 FVKESK. CDR3 length: 16 amino acids. V shed 0 bases, J shed 10 bases, and the junction held 9 bases outside the gene matches.

Sequencing was done on a sample of PBMCs or T cells enriched from blood (not recorded which). This TCR was recovered from a man aged 25 to 45 who had recovered from COVID-19. V and J are TRBV14 and TRBJ2-1; 10 bases are shared with TRBD1. In nucleotides, the CDR3 is TGTGCCAGCAGCCAAGATTTGGGGACAGGGGTCTCGGAGCAGTTCTTC. This sequence encodes CASSQDLGTGVSEQFF.